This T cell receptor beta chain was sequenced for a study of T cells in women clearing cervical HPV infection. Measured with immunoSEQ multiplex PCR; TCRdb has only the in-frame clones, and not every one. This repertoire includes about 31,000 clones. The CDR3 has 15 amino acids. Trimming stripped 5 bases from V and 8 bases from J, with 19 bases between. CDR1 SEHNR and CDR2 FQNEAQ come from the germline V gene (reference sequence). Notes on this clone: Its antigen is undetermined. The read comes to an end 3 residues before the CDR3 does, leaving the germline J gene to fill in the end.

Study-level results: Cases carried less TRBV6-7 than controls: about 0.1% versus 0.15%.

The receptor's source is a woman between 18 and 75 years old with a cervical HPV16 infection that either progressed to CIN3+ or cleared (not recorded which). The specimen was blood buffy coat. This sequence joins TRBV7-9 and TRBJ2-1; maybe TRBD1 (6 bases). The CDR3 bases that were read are TGTGCCAGCAGCCCAGAGGGACACAGCTCGGATGAG. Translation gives CASSPEGHSSDE. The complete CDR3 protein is CASSPEGHSSDEQFF.